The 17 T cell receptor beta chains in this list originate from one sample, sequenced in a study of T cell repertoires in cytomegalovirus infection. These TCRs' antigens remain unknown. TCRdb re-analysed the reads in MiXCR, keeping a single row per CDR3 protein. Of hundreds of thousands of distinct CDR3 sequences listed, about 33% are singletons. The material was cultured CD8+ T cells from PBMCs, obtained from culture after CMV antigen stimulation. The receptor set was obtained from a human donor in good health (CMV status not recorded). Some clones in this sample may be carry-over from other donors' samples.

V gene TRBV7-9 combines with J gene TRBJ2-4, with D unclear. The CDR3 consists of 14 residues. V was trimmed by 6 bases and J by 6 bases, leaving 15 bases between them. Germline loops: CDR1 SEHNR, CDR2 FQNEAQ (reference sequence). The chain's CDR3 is CASSYLENSNIQYF. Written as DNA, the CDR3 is TGTGCCAGCAGTTACCTTGAGAATTCAAACATTCAGTACTTC.

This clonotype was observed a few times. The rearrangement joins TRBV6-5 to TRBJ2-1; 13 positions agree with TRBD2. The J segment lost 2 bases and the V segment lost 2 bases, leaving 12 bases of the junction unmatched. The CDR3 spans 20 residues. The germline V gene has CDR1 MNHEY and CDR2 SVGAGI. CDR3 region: CASSYLGLAGTSPPYNEQFF. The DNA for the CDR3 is TGTGCCAGCAGTTACCTGGGACTAGCGGGGACCTCCCCTCCCTACAATGAGCAGTTCTTC.

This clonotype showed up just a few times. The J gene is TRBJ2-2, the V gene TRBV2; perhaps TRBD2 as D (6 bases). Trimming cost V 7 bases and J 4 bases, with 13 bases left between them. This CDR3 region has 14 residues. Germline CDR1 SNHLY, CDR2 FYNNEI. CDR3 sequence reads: CASNAGRTTGELFF. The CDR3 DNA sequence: TGTGCCAGCAATGCGGGGCGGACCACCGGGGAGCTGTTTTTT.

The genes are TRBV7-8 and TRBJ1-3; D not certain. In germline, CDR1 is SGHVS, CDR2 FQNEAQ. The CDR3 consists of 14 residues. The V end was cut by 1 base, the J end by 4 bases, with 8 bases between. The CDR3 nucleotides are TGTGCCAGCAGCTTAGGAGGGATCGGAAACACCATATATTTT. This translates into CASSLGGIGNTIYF.

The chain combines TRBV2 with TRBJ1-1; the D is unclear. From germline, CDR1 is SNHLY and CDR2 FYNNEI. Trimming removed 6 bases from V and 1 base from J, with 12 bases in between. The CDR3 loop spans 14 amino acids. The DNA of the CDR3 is TGTGCCAGCAGCGAGAGGCGGAAGAACACTGAAGCTTTCTTT. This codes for CASSERRKNTEAFF. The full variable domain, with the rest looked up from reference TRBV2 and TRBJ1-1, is EPEVTQTPSHQVTQMGQEVILRCVPISNHLYFYWYRQILGQKVEFLVSFYNNEISEKSEIFDDQFSVERPDGSNFTLKIRSTKLEDSAMYFCASSERRKNTEAFFGQGTRLTVV.

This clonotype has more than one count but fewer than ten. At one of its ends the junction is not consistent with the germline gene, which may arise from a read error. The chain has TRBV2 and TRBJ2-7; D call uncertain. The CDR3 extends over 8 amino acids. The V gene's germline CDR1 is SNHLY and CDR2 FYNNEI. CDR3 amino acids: CASSEEKF. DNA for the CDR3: TGTGCCAGCAGTGAAGAGAAGTTC.

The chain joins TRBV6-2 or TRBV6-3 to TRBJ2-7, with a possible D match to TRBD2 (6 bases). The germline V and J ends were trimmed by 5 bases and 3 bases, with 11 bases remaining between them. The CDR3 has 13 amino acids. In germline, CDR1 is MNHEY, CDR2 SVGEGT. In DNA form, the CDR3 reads TGTGCCAGCAGTCTCGCGGGGTTCTACGAGCAGTACGTC. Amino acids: CASSLAGFYEQYV.

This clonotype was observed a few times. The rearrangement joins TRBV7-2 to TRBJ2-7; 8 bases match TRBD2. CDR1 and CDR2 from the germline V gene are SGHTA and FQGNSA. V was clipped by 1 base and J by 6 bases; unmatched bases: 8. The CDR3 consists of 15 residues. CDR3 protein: CASSLEVGRVGEQYF. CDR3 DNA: TGTGCCAGCAGCTTAGAAGTCGGGAGGGTTGGCGAGCAGTACTTC.

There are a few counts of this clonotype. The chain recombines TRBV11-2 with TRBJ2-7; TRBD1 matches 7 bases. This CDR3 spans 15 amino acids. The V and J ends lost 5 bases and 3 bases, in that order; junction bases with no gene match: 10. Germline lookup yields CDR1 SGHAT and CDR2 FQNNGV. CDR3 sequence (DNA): TGTGCCAGCAGCCCTTCTTCCGGGACAGTCTACGAGCAGTACGTC. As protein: CASSPSSGTVYEQYV.

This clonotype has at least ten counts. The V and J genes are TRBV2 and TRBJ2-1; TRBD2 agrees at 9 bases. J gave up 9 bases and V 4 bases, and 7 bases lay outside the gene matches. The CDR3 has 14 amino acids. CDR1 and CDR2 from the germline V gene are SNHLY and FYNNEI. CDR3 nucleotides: TGTGCCAGCAGTGTTCGTAGCGGGGGAGGTGAGCAGTTCTTC. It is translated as CASSVRSGGGEQFF.

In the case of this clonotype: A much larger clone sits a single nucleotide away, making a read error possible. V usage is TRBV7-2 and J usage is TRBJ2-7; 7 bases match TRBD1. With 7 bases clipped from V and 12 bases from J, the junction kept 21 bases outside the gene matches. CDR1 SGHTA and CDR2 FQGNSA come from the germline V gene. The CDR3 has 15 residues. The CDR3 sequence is CASTILLQGQTQRYF. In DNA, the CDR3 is TGTGCCAGCACCATACTTCTACAGGGACAGACCCAGCGGTACTTC.

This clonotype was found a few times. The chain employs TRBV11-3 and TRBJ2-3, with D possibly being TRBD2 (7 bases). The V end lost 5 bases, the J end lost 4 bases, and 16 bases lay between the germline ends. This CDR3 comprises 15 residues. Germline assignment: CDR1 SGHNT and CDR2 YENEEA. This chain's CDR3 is CASSPGGGASDTQYF. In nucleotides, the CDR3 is TGTGCCAGCAGCCCCGGTGGGGGGGCATCAGATACGCAGTATTTT.

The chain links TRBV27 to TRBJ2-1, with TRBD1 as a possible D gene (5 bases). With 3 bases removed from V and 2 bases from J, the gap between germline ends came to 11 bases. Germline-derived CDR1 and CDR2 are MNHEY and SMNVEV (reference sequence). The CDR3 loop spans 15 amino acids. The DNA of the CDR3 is TGTGCCAGCAGTTTTGGTGGGGCCACCTACAATGAGCAGTTCTTC. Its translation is CASSFGGATYNEQFF.

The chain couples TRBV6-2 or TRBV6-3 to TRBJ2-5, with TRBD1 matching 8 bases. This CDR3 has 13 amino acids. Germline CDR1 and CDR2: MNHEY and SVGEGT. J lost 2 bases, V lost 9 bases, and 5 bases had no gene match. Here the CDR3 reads CASQGAWQETQYF. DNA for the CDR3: TGTGCCAGTCAGGGGGCCTGGCAAGAGACCCAGTACTTC.

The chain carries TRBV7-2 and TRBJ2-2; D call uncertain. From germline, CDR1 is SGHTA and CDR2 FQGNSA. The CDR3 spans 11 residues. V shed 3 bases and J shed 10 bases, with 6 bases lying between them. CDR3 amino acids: CASSLNPELFF. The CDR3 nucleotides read TGTGCCAGCAGCTTGAACCCGGAGCTGTTTTTT.

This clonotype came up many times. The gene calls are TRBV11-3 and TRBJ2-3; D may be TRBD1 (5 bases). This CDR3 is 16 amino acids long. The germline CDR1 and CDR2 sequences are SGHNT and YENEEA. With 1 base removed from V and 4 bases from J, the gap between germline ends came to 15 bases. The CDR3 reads CASSLGADRKSDTQYF. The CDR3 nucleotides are TGTGCCAGCAGCTTAGGAGCAGACAGAAAGTCAGATACGCAGTATTTT.

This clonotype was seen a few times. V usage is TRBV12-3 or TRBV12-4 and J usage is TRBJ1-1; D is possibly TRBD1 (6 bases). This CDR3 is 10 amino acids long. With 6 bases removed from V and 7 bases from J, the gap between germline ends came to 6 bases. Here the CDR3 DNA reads TGTGCCAGCAGGGACAGTGAAGCTTTCTTT. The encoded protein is CASRDSEAFF.